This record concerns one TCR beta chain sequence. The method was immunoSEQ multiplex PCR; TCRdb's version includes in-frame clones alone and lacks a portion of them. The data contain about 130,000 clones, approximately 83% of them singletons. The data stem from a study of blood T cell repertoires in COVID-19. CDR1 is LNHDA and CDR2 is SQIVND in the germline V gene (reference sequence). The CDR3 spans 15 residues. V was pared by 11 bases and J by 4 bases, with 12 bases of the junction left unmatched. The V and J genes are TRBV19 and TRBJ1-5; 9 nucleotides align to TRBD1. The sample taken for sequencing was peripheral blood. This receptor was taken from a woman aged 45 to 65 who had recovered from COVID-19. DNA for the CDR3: TGTGCCTCCTCCAGGGCGGGACAGGGAAATCAGCCCCAGCATTTT. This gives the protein CASSRAGQGNQPQHF.